The T cell receptor (beta chain) described here comes from a study of cytomegalovirus exposure and HLA in healthy donors. Primers: 60 Vbeta forward and 13 Jbeta reverse. Profiling relied on immunoSEQ multiplex PCR, and the TCRdb table lists in-frame clones only, not all of them. This sample carries tens of thousands of clones, 55% to 70% of them seen once, and the ten largest clones take more than 5%. The CDR3 consists of 15 residues. In germline, CDR1 is LGHNA, CDR2 YSLEER. V lost 4 bases to trimming and J lost 3 bases, with 13 bases between them. The source of this sequence is a boy under 18 in good health and CMV-seropositive. The chain links TRBV4-3 to TRBJ2-1; D possibly corresponds to TRBD2 (6 bases). Sequencing was done on a sample of PBMCs. CDR3 loop: CASSRNSGSYNEQFF. Written as DNA, the CDR3 is TGCGCCAGCAGCCGGAATAGCGGAAGCTACAATGAGCAGTTCTTC.